A selection of T cell receptor beta chains follows, all from one sample in a study of blood T cell repertoires in COVID-19. Using immunoSEQ multiplex PCR, the repertoire was profiled, and TCRdb retains in-frame clones only, with some absent. The sample records 200,000 to 250,000 clones, roughly 84% being singletons. Specimen: peripheral blood. The receptors here all came from a woman in her forties or fifties with acute or convalescent COVID-19. Each CDR3 is given without its conserved first and last residue.

j_gene | v_gene | len | CDR3aa
TRBJ2-1 | TRBV19 | 13 | ASRGGSLYDNEQF
TRBJ2-4 | TRBV28 | 13 | ASSGRTRPENIQY
TRBJ1-2 | TRBV9 | 11 | ASSSSPPLGYT
TRBJ1-2 | TRBV11-2 | 11 | ASSLDRDYGYT
TRBJ2-7 | TRBV3-1/TRBV3-2 | 13 | ASSQLAGGSYEQY
TRBJ2-7 | TRBV7-6 | 10 | ASSIVGYEQY
TRBJ2-1 | TRBV6-5 | 12 | ASRLAGAYNEQF
TRBJ1-5 | TRBV19 | 11 | ASRSGSNQPQH
TRBJ2-1 | TRBV4-3 | 11 | ASSQEGLNEQF
TRBJ2-3 | TRBV6-5 | 13 | ASRWTGAHGDTQY
TRBJ1-3 | TRBV5-1 | 11 | ASSEASGNTIY
TRBJ2-6 | TRBV28 | 16 | ASRTRGQVSSGANVLT
TRBJ2-7 | TRBV10-3 | 14 | AISESLAGALYEQY
TRBJ2-7 | TRBV5-1 | 11 | ASSLAGTERPL
TRBJ1-1 | TRBV23-1 | 15 | ASTGDREKGMNTEAF
TRBJ2-1 | TRBV4-2 | 12 | ASSQDRGEAEQF
TRBJ2-1 | TRBV5-1 | 15 | ASNLVAGGPLYGEQF
TRBJ1-4 | TRBV7-2 | 13 | ASSLGSATNEKLF
TRBJ1-1 | TRBV7-2 | 15 | ASSPRGNRRVNTEAF
TRBJ1-1 | TRBV5-4 | 11 | ASKGGSETEAF
TRBJ1-5 | TRBV5-6 | 14 | ASSPHPPGSNQPQH
TRBJ2-1 | TRBV10-3 | 12 | AISAHQTYNEQF
TRBJ2-1 | TRBV6-2/TRBV6-3 | 12 | ASSYSTSSIEQF
TRBJ1-1 | TRBV24-1 | 11 | ATSDWGGTEAF
TRBJ1-3 | TRBV7-2 | 14 | ASSFEVLLSGNTIY
TRBJ1-2 | TRBV4-3 | 16 | ASKPALNQGSVLKGYT
TRBJ2-7 | TRBV3-1/TRBV3-2 | 13 | ASSPVPGQGWEQY
TRBJ2-7 | TRBV6-2/TRBV6-3 | 10 | ASSPRTYEQY
TRBJ1-5 | TRBV5-5 | 14 | ASRSGGGSGNQPQH
TRBJ2-5 | TRBV7-9 | 11 | ASSLDTQETQY
TRBJ2-1 | TRBV7-7 | 12 | ASSPEGSYNEQF
TRBJ2-5 | TRBV18 | 13 | ASSPRQASGETQY
TRBJ1-4 | TRBV4-1 | 13 | ASSLTGTAGEKLF
TRBJ2-1 | TRBV30 | 12 | AWRTSGRAGEQF
TRBJ1-5 | TRBV21-1 | 15 | ASTIPTGEISNQPQH
TRBJ2-7 | TRBV27 | 13 | ASSLSGTGPYEQY
TRBJ2-7 | TRBV11-2 | 12 | ASSLILGPYEQY
TRBJ1-1 | TRBV5-4 | 14 | ASSPGGAAMNTEAF
TRBJ2-3 | TRBV19 | 14 | ASQRGGAISTDTQY
TRBJ2-5 | TRBV4-3 | 11 | ASSQDPEETQY
TRBJ2-1 | TRBV7-6 | 15 | ASSLAPTSGGYNEQF
TRBJ2-7 | TRBV3-1/TRBV3-2 | 10 | ASSPDTYEQY
TRBJ2-5 | TRBV12-3/TRBV12-4 | 10 | ASSFRGQAQY
TRBJ2-7 | TRBV7-2 | 15 | ASSLGLGLPTDYEQY
TRBJ1-2 | TRBV10-3 | 13 | AISESRTGDYGYT
TRBJ2-5 | TRBV21-1 | 12 | ASIQREDQETQY
TRBJ1-4 | TRBV4-2 | 14 | ASSALGGATNEKLF
TRBJ2-7 | TRBV4-1 | 14 | ASSQEHRTHWYEQY